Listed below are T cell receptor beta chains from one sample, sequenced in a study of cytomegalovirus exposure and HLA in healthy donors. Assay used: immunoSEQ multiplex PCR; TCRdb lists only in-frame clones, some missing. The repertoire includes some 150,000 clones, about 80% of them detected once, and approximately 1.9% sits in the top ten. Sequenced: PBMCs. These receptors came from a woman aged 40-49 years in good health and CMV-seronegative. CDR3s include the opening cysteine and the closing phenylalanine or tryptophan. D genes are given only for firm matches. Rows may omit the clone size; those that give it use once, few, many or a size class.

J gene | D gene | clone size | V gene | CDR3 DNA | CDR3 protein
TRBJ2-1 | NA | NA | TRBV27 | TGTGCCAGCAGTTTCCGACTTGAGCAGTTCTTC | CASSFRLEQFF
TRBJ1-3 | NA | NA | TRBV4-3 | TGCGCCAGCAGCCCAGGGGCAGGGACTGGAAACACCATATATTTT | CASSPGAGTGNTIYF
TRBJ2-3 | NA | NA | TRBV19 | TGTGCCAGTAGTATAGGGGGCGGGACGGATACGCAGTATTTT | CASSIGGGTDTQYF
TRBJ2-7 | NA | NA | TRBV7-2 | TGTGCCAGCAGCTTAAGCAGGGATTACCGCGAGCAGTACTTC | CASSLSRDYREQYF
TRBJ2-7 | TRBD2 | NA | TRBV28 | TGTGCCACGACTAGCGGGAGATCCCACGAGCAGTACTTC | CATTSGRSHEQYF
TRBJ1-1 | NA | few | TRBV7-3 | TGTGCCAGCAGCTTGGCGGGCAACACTGAAGCTTTCTTT | CASSLAGNTEAFF
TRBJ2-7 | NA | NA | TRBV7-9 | TGTGCCAGCAGCCACGACACAGGCCTCCTATTCCACGAGCAGTACTTC | CASSHDTGLLFHEQYF
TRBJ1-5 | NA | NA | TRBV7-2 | TGTGCCAGCAGCTCACGGGGGCCCCAGCATTTT | CASSSRGPQHF
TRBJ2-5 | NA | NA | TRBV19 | TGTGCCAGTAGGGGAGGGGGAGAGACCCAGTACTTC | CASRGGGETQYF
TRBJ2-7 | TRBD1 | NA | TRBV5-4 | TGTGCCAGCGAGGACAGGAGCTCCTACGAGCAGTACTTC | CASEDRSSYEQYF
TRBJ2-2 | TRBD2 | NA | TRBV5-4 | TGTGCCAGCAGCGTTAGCCTAGCGGGAGGGCCCCCGGCGTGGGAGCTGTTTTTT | CASSVSLAGGPPAWELFF
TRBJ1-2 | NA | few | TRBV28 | TGTGCCAGCAGGGAGAACTATGGCTACACCTTC | CASRENYGYTF
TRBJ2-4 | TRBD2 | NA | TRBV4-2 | TGTGCCAGCAGCCAAGGAGCGGGAGGGTCTAGCATTCAGTACTTC | CASSQGAGGSSIQYF
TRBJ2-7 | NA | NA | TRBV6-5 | TGTGCCAGCAAACACCTGGAGAGCTCCTACGAGCAGTACTTC | CASKHLESSYEQYF
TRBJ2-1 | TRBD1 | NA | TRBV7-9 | TGTGCCAGCAGCTCCGGGACAGGGAGTGGAGGTGAGCAGTTCTTC | CASSSGTGSGGEQFF
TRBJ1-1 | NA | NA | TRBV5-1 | TGCGCCAGCAGGAACGAATTAGGACGGGGGGTTGCTGAAGCTTTCTTT | CASRNELGRGVAEAFF
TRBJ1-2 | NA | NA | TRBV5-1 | TGCGCCAGCAGCTCCACGGGGGAGAGTGGCTACACCTTC | CASSSTGESGYTF
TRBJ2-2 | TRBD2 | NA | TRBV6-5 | TGTGCCAGCATGGGGCTAGCGGGGACCGGGGAGCTGTTTTTT | CASMGLAGTGELFF
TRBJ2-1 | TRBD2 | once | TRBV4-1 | TGCGCCAGCGGCGGACTAGCGGGAGGGCTCTACAATGAGCAGTTCTTC | CASGGLAGGLYNEQFF
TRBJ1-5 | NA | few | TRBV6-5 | TGTGCCAGCAGTTACTCGGGAGGGAAGCAGCCCCAGCATTTT | CASSYSGGKQPQHF
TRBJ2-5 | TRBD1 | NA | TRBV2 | TGTGCCAGCATCAGAGACAGGGGCAGCGGAACCCAGTACTTC | CASIRDRGSGTQYF
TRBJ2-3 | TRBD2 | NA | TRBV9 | TGTGCCAGCAGCCCCCGGGGACTAGCGGGAGGGCCCGGTTACACAGATACGCAGTATTTT | CASSPRGLAGGPGYTDTQYF
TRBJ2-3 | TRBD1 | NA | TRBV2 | TGTGCCAGCAGTGACGATACCCGGACAGGGCTGGGGGGAGATACGCAGTATTTT | CASSDDTRTGLGGDTQYF
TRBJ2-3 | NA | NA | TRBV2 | TGTGCCAGGGGCGGAGGGGGGGTCACAGATACGCAGTATTTT | CARGGGGVTDTQYF
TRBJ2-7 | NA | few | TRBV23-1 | TGCGCCAGCAGGGCCAGTCCCGTCTACGAGCAGTACTTC | CASRASPVYEQYF
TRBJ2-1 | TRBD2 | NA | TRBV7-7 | TGTGCCAGCAGCCAACTGCCACTAGCGGCCTCCTACAATGAGCAGTTCTTC | CASSQLPLAASYNEQFF
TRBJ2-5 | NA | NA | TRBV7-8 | TGTGCCAGCAGCTTAGACAGACAAGAGACCCAGTACTTC | CASSLDRQETQYF
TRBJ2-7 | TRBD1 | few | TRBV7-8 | TGTGCCAGCAGCTTACAGGGACAGCAGCCAAACGAGCAGTACTTC | CASSLQGQQPNEQYF
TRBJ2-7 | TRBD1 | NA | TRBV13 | TGTGCCAGCAGCCGGGACAGGGATTTCTACGAGCAGTACTTC | CASSRDRDFYEQYF
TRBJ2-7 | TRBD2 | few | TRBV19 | TGTGCCAGCCCTACTAGCGGATCCTACGAGCAGTACTTC | CASPTSGSYEQYF
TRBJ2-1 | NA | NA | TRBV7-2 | TGTGCCAGCAGCTTAGGTCCCCTGTTAGAGCAGTTCTTC | CASSLGPLLEQFF
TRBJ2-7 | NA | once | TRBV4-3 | TGCGCCAGCAGCCAAGATCGACAGACATTCTCCTACGAGCAGTACTTC | CASSQDRQTFSYEQYF
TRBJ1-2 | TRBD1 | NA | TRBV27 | TGTGCCAGCAGTTTAGGAGTGACAGGGGCTGGCTACACCTTC | CASSLGVTGAGYTF
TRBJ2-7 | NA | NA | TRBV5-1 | TGCGCCAGCAGCTTGCAGGGGGGAGACTACGAGCAGTACTTC | CASSLQGGDYEQYF
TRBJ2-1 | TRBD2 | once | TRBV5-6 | TGTGCCAGCAGCTTGGGTCTAGCGGGCTTCTACAATGAGCAGTTCTTC | CASSLGLAGFYNEQFF
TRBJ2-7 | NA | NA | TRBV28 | TGTGCCAGCAGTTTGAACATCTACGAGCAGTACTTC | CASSLNIYEQYF
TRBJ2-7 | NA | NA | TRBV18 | TGTGCCAGCTCACCTTCCAAATCCGGCGAGCAGTACTTC | CASSPSKSGEQYF
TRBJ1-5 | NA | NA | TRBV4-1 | TGCGCCAGCAGCCAAGACAGTTATAGCAATCAGCCCCAGCATTTT | CASSQDSYSNQPQHF
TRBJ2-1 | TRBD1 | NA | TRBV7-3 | TGTGCCAGCAGCTCCCCAGGCAGGGGGTACTACAATGAGCAGTTCTTC | CASSSPGRGYYNEQFF
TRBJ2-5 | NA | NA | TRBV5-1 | TGCGCCAGCAGCTTGGTTGCGACTGGGTGGGAAGAGACCCAGTACTTC | CASSLVATGWEETQYF
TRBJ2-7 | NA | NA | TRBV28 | TGTGCCAGCAGTTTGGGGCGGTCTTCTGAGCAGTACTTC | CASSLGRSSEQYF
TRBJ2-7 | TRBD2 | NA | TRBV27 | TGTGCCAGCAGTTCGCCACTAGCGGGGGTCTACGAGCAGTACTTC | CASSSPLAGVYEQYF
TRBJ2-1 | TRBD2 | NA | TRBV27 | TGTGCCAGCAGTTTGGTTGGGACTAGCGGGATAAATGAGCAGTTCTTC | CASSLVGTSGINEQFF
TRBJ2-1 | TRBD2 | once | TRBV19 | TGTGCCAGTAGTGCCCGACTAGCGGGAGGGAACAATGAGCAGTTCTTC | CASSARLAGGNNEQFF
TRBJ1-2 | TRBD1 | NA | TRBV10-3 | TGTGCCATCAGTTTCGGATCGGGACAGGGTGACTATGGCTACACCTTC | CAISFGSGQGDYGYTF
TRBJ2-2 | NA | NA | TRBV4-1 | TGCGCCAGCAGCCAAGACGACTATAACACCGGGGAGCTGTTTTTT | CASSQDDYNTGELFF
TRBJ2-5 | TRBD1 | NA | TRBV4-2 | TGTGCCAGCAGCCTTGACAGGGGCCAAGCCCAAGAGACCCAGTACTTC | CASSLDRGQAQETQYF
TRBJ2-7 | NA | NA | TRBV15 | TGTGCCACCAGCAGTACTAGCTACTACGAGCAGTACTTC | CATSSTSYYEQYF
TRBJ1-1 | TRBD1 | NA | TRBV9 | TGTGCCAGCAGCGCCTACCGGGACAGGGGGCCCGGGACTGAAGCTTTCTTT | CASSAYRDRGPGTEAFF
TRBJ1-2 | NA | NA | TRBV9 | TGTGCCAGCAGCGTACAGACAAACTATGGCTACACCTTC | CASSVQTNYGYTF